This T cell receptor (beta chain) was identified during a study of T cell repertoires in cytomegalovirus infection. Using its own MiXCR run on the reads, TCRdb lists one record per CDR3 protein. The table has around 900,000 distinct CDR3 sequences, under 40% seen once; the top ten hold 13%. The V gene's germline CDR1 is SGHNT and CDR2 YYREEE (reference sequence). Trimming cost V 4 bases and J 5 bases, with 9 bases left between them. CDR3 length: 12 residues. As regards this clonotype: Its target is unknown.

This material consisted of cultured CD8+ T cells from PBMCs, taken from culture after CMV antigen stimulation. The chain is built from TRBV5-4 and TRBJ1-1; D is uncertain. The receptor was derived from a human donor in good health (CMV status not recorded). Some clones in this sample may be carry-over from other donors' samples. The CDR3 protein is CASSQDVTEAFF. DNA for the CDR3: TGTGCCAGCAGCCAGGATGTTACTGAAGCTTTCTTT. Drawing the rest from reference TRBV5-4 and TRBJ1-1, the complete variable domain is ETGVTQSPTHLIKTRGQQVTLRCSSQSGHNTVSWYQQALGQGPQFIFQYYREEENGRGNFPPRFSGLQFPNYSSELNVNALELDDSALYLCASSQDVTEAFFGQGTRLTVV.